This entry lists 23 T cell receptor beta chains sequenced from one sample in a study of regulatory T cells in long-lasting Graves disease. The authors built TCR beta libraries using iRepertoire HTBI primers and Arm-PCR of CDR3 regions. One entry per CDR3 protein results from TCRdb running MiXCR on the multiplex PCR reads. The sample contains 700,000 or so distinct CDR3 sequences, 30% of which appear only once. As for time point: persistent/refractory GD, antithyroid drugs over 5 years with positive TRAb. After RNA was extracted from PBMCs, the TCR library was made from it. The sequences come from peripheral blood mononuclear cells (PBMCs), collected when the disease was refractory, from a patient treated with antithyroid drugs. The origin of the receptors is a female donor with Graves disease.

The V call is TRBV6-2 or TRBV6-3, the J call TRBJ2-7; 7 bases are shared with TRBD2. The J segment lost 3 bases and the V segment lost 5 bases, leaving 7 bases of the junction unmatched. This CDR3 contains 14 residues. Germline lookup yields CDR1 MNHEY and CDR2 SVGEGT. The CDR3 DNA reads as TGTGCCAGCAGTCAACTAGCGAGAGGCTACGAGCAGTACTTC. Amino acids: CASSQLARGYEQYF.

This clonotype has a handful of counts. This chain uses TRBV30 with TRBJ1-2; D gene ambiguous. The germline V and J ends were trimmed by 2 bases and 2 bases, with 12 bases remaining between them. CDR3 length: 14 amino acids. Germline assignment: CDR1 GTSNPN and CDR2 SVGIG (reference sequence). CDR3 nucleotides: TGTGCCTGGAGTCCCGGACCGCCGAACTATGGCTACACCTTC. Amino acid sequence: CAWSPGPPNYGYTF. Full variable domain (remainder filled in from reference TRBV30 and TRBJ1-2): SQTIHQWPATLVQPVGSPLSLECTVEGTSNPNLYWYRQAAGRGLQLLFYSVGIGQISSEVPQNLSASRPQDRQFILSSKKLLLSDSGFYLCAWSPGPPNYGYTFGSGTRLTVV.

This clonotype was found once. The chain uses TRBV9 and TRBJ2-5, with TRBD2 matching 14 bases. CDR1 is SGDLS and CDR2 is YYNGEE in the germline V gene. Trimming removed 0 bases from V and 4 bases from J; junction bases left unmatched: 5. The length of the CDR3 is 17 residues. The CDR3: CASSVAPGTSGRETQYF. The DNA for the CDR3 is TGTGCCAGCAGCGTAGCCCCCGGGACTAGCGGGAGAGAGACCCAGTACTTC.

The V call is TRBV6-1, the J call TRBJ1-2; 7 bases align to TRBD1. Per the germline V gene, CDR1 is MNHNS and CDR2 is SASEGT. This CDR3 has 15 amino acids. V was pared by 6 bases and J by 3 bases, with 10 bases of the junction left unmatched. CDR3 sequence: CASSSRRGVDYGYTF. The DNA of the CDR3 is TGTGCCAGCAGCTCCCGCAGGGGGGTTGACTATGGCTACACCTTC.

The rearrangement joins TRBV19 to TRBJ1-5; the match to TRBD1 covers 7 bases. CDR3 length equals 15 residues. Trimming took 4 bases from V and 7 from J; bases not matched to a gene: 10. Germline-derived CDR1 and CDR2 are LNHDA and SQIVND (reference sequence). CDR3: CASSTQDRFQQPQHF. Written as DNA, the CDR3 is TGTGCCAGTAGTACACAGGACAGGTTTCAACAGCCCCAGCATTTT.

This clonotype was counted a few times. V and J are TRBV6-5 and TRBJ2-1; TRBD2 matches 9 bases. V trimming: 0 bases; J trimming: 4 bases; junction bases outside the gene matches: 13. The CDR3 loop spans 19 amino acids. CDR1 is MNHEY and CDR2 is SVGAGI in the germline V gene. The CDR3, as DNA: TGTGCCAGCAGTTACTCCCCGGGTAGCGGGAGTAGGATTTACAATGAGCAGTTCTTC. Its translation: CASSYSPGSGSRIYNEQFF.

In its sample, this clonotype was seen a few times. This chain connects TRBV27 to TRBJ1-1; D possibly corresponds to TRBD1 (5 bases). The germline V gene encodes CDR1 MNHEY and CDR2 SMNVEV (reference sequence). Trimming removed 1 base at V and 6 bases at J, with 12 bases between. This CDR3 is built from 14 residues. CDR3: CASSLWGEGAEAFF. CDR3 in DNA: TGTGCCAGCAGTTTATGGGGGGAGGGAGCTGAAGCTTTCTTT.

The chain employs TRBV5-1 and TRBJ2-2, with D maybe TRBD1 (6 bases). With 0 bases removed from V and 4 bases from J, the gap between germline ends came to 7 bases. CDR3 size: 14 residues. Germline CDR1 is SGHRS and CDR2 is YFSETQ. In DNA, the CDR3 is TGCGCCAGCAGCTTGGAGGGGGTCACCGGGGAGCTGTTTTTT. As protein: CASSLEGVTGELFF.

This clonotype was found many times. The chain joins TRBV6-1 to TRBJ1-2, with 7 bases aligning to TRBD1. Germline lookup yields CDR1 MNHNS and CDR2 SASEGT. The CDR3 covers 16 residues. With V trimmed by 3 bases and J by 0 bases, 7 bases remained unmatched. The CDR3 DNA reads as TGTGCCAGCAGTGACGACAGGGATACTCCTAACTATGGCTACACCTTC. Amino acid sequence: CASSDDRDTPNYGYTF.

The V and J genes are TRBV6-1 and TRBJ2-7; perhaps TRBD2 as D (5 bases). Germline V gives CDR1 MNHNS, CDR2 SASEGT. V was clipped by 8 bases and J by 0 bases, with 11 bases between them. The CDR3 contains 13 residues. The CDR3 is CASCRTGSYEQYF. The CDR3 region has the DNA TGTGCCAGCTGCCGGACTGGCTCCTACGAGCAGTACTTC.

This clonotype came up many times. V gene TRBV20-1 combines with J gene TRBJ2-7, with 11 bases matching TRBD2. The V gene's germline CDR1 is DFQATT and CDR2 SNEGSKA (reference sequence). Trimming cost V 2 bases and J 3 bases; bases outside gene matches: 0. This CDR3 has 13 residues. CDR3 amino acids: CSARTSGSYEQYF. The CDR3 DNA reads as TGCAGTGCTAGAACTAGCGGGAGCTACGAGCAGTACTTC.

This clonotype was found once. Possible read error: a much larger clone is one base away. The genes are TRBV6-1 and TRBJ1-2; 7 nucleotides match TRBD1. The CDR3 runs to 11 residues. Germline values: CDR1 MNHNS, CDR2 SASEGT. V was pared by 6 bases and J by 7 bases, with 2 bases of the junction left unmatched. The DNA of the CDR3 is TGTGCCAGCAGAGAGGGGGCTGGCTACACCTTC. Amino acids: CASREGAGYTF.

There are many counts of this clonotype. V is TRBV12-3 or TRBV12-4 and J is TRBJ2-7; D tentatively fits TRBD1 or TRBD2 (5 bases each). The CDR3 spans 15 residues. The V and J ends lost 3 bases and 3 bases respectively, with 15 bases between them. This CDR3 reads CASSFSWDGLYEQYF. The DNA for the CDR3 is TGTGCCAGCAGTTTTTCGTGGGACGGCCTCTACGAGCAGTACTTC.

This clonotype turned up a few times. The rearrangement joins TRBV4-1 to TRBJ2-5; 13 nucleotides line up with TRBD2. The CDR3 covers 16 residues. Looked up from germline, CDR1 is MGHRA and CDR2 is YSYEKL. Trimming at V came to 4 bases and at J to 2 bases, leaving 4 bases not matched to a gene. This chain's CDR3 is CASSPLAGGKQETQYF. The CDR3 bases are TGCGCCAGCAGCCCACTAGCGGGAGGGAAACAAGAGACCCAGTACTTC.

This clonotype has just a few counts. The rearrangement uses TRBV7-9 and TRBJ2-7; 8 nucleotides align to TRBD2. V lost 1 base, J lost 6 bases, and 8 bases stayed unmatched. The CDR3 has 15 amino acids. Germline V CDR1 and CDR2: SEHNR, FQNEAQ (reference sequence). The CDR3 bases are TGTGCCAGCAGCTTAGTTAGCGGGAAAGTACGCGAGCAGTACTTC. Encoded protein: CASSLVSGKVREQYF.

This clonotype showed up many times. The chain is built from TRBV2 and TRBJ1-5, with 7 positions matching TRBD1. The CDR3 spans 15 residues. The J segment lost 6 bases and the V segment lost 1 base, leaving 6 bases of the junction unmatched. Germline V gene lookup returns CDR1 SNHLY and CDR2 FYNNEI. This CDR3 is CASSEGAGGRQPQHF. Here the CDR3 DNA reads TGTGCCAGCAGTGAAGGGGCAGGGGGACGTCAGCCCCAGCATTTT. Full variable domain (remainder filled in from reference TRBV2 and TRBJ1-5): EPEVTQTPSHQVTQMGQEVILRCVPISNHLYFYWYRQILGQKVEFLVSFYNNEISEKSEIFDDQFSVERPDGSNFTLKIRSTKLEDSAMYFCASSEGAGGRQPQHFGDGTRLSIL.

The chain employs TRBV5-1 and TRBJ2-7; D not certain. Germline CDR1 SGHRS, CDR2 YFSETQ. The CDR3 contains 13 residues. Trimming removed 0 bases at V and 9 bases at J, with 13 bases between. CDR3 in amino acids: CASSLGATLGQYF. The DNA for the CDR3 is TGCGCCAGCAGCTTGGGTGCCACCTTGGGGCAGTACTTC.

This chain links TRBV27 with TRBJ1-5, with D tentatively TRBD1 (5 bases). Trimming took 7 bases from V and 9 from J, leaving 19 bases between them. Germline V gives CDR1 MNHEY, CDR2 SMNVEV (reference sequence). CDR3 length: 14 amino acids. CDR3 DNA sequence: TGTGCCAGCACCCTAGGGGTGGGGGTTGGGCCCCAGCATTTT. Its protein product is CASTLGVGVGPQHF.

This clonotype was seen at least ten times. This chain links TRBV7-2 with TRBJ2-7, with 12 bases fitting TRBD2. Trimming at V came to 10 bases and at J to 0 bases, leaving 4 bases not matched to a gene. Germline values: CDR1 SGHTA, CDR2 FQGNSA. The CDR3 loop spans 14 amino acids. Here the CDR3 DNA reads TGTGCCACCGAGACTAGCGGGAGCTCCTACGAGCAGTACTTC. The encoded protein is CATETSGSSYEQYF.

This clonotype turned up a few times. The chain recombines TRBV30 with TRBJ1-2; D ambiguous. This CDR3 contains 13 residues. The V end was cut by 5 bases, the J end by 8 bases, with 18 bases between. Germline V gives CDR1 GTSNPN, CDR2 SVGIG (reference sequence). The chain's CDR3 is CAWAPEDFGGYTF. CDR3 DNA sequence: TGTGCCTGGGCCCCCGAGGACTTTGGCGGCTACACCTTC.

The CDR3 DNA follows: TGTGCCAGCAGTTATCGGACAAATGAAAAACTGTTTTTT. Residues: CASSYRTNEKLFF. V gene TRBV6-5 combines with J gene TRBJ1-4, with TRBD1 as a possible D gene (5 bases). Trimming shortened V by 3 bases and J by 5 bases, and 7 bases separated the two germline ends. The CDR3 spans 13 residues. The germline gives CDR1 MNHEY, CDR2 SVGAGI.

The DNA of the CDR3 is TGTGCCACCAGTGACCCGGACAGGGAGTCCTACAATGAGCAGTTCTTC. It yields the protein CATSDPDRESYNEQFF. The chain is built from TRBV24-1 and TRBJ2-1; TRBD1 aligns across 8 bases. Germline lookup yields CDR1 KGHDR and CDR2 SFDVKD. The CDR3 has 16 amino acids. J was trimmed by 1 base and V by 4 bases; bases with no gene match: 5.

The rearrangement uses TRBV11-2 and TRBJ2-7; D is possibly TRBD1 (6 bases). This CDR3 comprises 17 residues. The V end lost 0 bases, the J end lost 1 base, and 16 bases lay between the germline ends. CDR1 SGHAT and CDR2 FQNNGV come from the germline V gene. In DNA form, the CDR3 reads TGTGCCAGCAGCTTAGATTCGGGGCAGGGGATATCCTACGAGCAGTACTTC. Its protein product is CASSLDSGQGISYEQYF.